The source of this TCR beta chain is a study of response to subunit inactivated influenza vaccine. Points from the study as a whole: The authors suggested that few new T cells are recruited per seasonal influenza vaccination.

With regard to this clonotype: Antigen specificity is unknown.

MiXCR, applied by TCRdb to the RT-PCR reads, yields one record per CDR3 protein. Among about 310,000 distinct CDR3 sequences, 21% were seen once, and the ten largest hold roughly 10%. The specimen was PBMCs from blood, collected about 20 months after vaccination. This sequence originates from a man between 50 and 70 years old who received an inactivated influenza vaccine.

The CDR3 nucleotides are TGTGCCATCAGCTGGACAGGGAACACTGAAGCTTTCTTT. This sequence encodes CAISWTGNTEAFF. V is TRBV10-3 and J is TRBJ1-1, with TRBD1 matching 7 bases. The CDR3 spans 13 residues. The J segment lost 1 base and the V segment lost 6 bases, leaving 2 bases of the junction unmatched. Germline assignment: CDR1 ENHRY and CDR2 SYGVKD.